The 20 T cell receptor beta chains below come from one sample, sequenced in a study of CD8 T cells in Susac syndrome. RNA in amounts of roughly 0.5 to 1 ug was reverse transcribed with random hexamers. TCRdb independently ran MiXCR on the immunoSEQ multiplex PCR reads; one entry per CDR3 protein. The data hold under 200,000 distinct CDR3 sequences, with 85% to 95% observed a single time. Material for sequencing was CD8+ T cells from PBMCs. The receptor source for this set is a human donor with multiple sclerosis.

The chain employs TRBV2 and TRBJ2-7; tentatively, D is TRBD1 (6 bases). V lost 10 bases to trimming and J lost 3 bases, with 19 bases between them. The germline CDR1 and CDR2 sequences are SNHLY and FYNNEI. The CDR3 loop spans 14 amino acids. CDR3 sequence (DNA): TGTGCCATGGGGGCAGGGGCGCGCTACTACGAGCAGTACTTC. The encoded protein is CAMGAGARYYEQYF. Drawing the rest from reference TRBV2 and TRBJ2-7, the complete variable domain is EPEVTQTPSHQVTQMGQEVILRCVPISNHLYFYWYRQILGQKVEFLVSFYNNEISEKSEIFDDQFSVERPDGSNFTLKIRSTKLEDSAMYFCAMGAGARYYEQYFGPGTRLTVT.

CDR3 protein: CASSFGTSGSLDIQYF. CDR3 DNA sequence: TGTGCCAGCAGCTTTGGGACTAGCGGGAGCCTGGACATTCAGTACTTC. The chain employs TRBV13 and TRBJ2-4, with 14 bases fitting TRBD2. Germline lookup yields CDR1 PRHDT and CDR2 FYEKMQ (reference sequence). The trim removed 3 bases at V and 8 bases at J, leaving 6 bases unmatched. The CDR3 has 16 amino acids. The full variable domain, its missing parts supplied by reference TRBV13 and TRBJ2-4, is AAGVIQSPRHLIKEKRETATLKCYPIPRHDTVYWYQQGPGQDPQFLISFYEKMQSDKGSIPDRFSAQQFSDYHSELNMSSLELGDSALYFCASSFGTSGSLDIQYFGAGTRLSVL.

The V gene is TRBV4-1, the J gene TRBJ2-7; D gene unclear. Germline V gene sequence: CDR1 MGHRA, CDR2 YSYEKL. The CDR3 is 18 amino acids. Between the trimmed V and J ends, which lost 3 bases and 0 bases, there was a span of 21 bases. DNA for the CDR3: TGCGCCAGCAGCCAGAAGTCGGTGAGAACAGCGAGCTCCTACGAGCAGTACTTC. Translating it yields CASSQKSVRTASSYEQYF.

In nucleotides, the CDR3 is TGCAGCGTTGAAGATCCGAGCGGTTCCTACGAGCAGTACTTC. Translating it yields CSVEDPSGSYEQYF. The chain joins TRBV29-1 to TRBJ2-7, with D possibly matching TRBD2 (5 bases). V lost 0 bases and J 1 base, leaving 10 bases between the germline ends. This CDR3 is 14 amino acids long. From germline, CDR1 is SQVTM and CDR2 ANQGSEA.

The rearrangement joins TRBV7-6 to TRBJ1-1; tentatively, D is TRBD1 (5 bases). Deletions cut 1 base from V and 3 bases from J, with 12 bases between. Germline CDR1 SGHVS, CDR2 FNYEAQ. The CDR3 covers 15 residues. DNA for the CDR3: TGTGCCAGCAGCTTAGATCCAGGGCTTGACACTGAAGCTTTCTTT. It encodes CASSLDPGLDTEAFF.

The genes are TRBV4-1 and TRBJ2-7, with D perhaps TRBD2 (6 bases). CDR3 length: 15 residues. V was trimmed by 1 base and J by 6 bases, leaving 16 bases between them. Germline-derived CDR1 and CDR2 are MGHRA and YSYEKL. The CDR3 sequence is CASSQVAGLGSEQYF. CDR3 DNA sequence: TGCGCCAGCAGCCAAGTTGCGGGGTTAGGGTCCGAGCAGTACTTC.

The chain couples TRBV18 to TRBJ2-1, with D perhaps matching TRBD2 (6 bases). Germline CDR1 reads KGHSH; CDR2 reads LQKENI. The V gene lost 0 bases and the J gene lost 7 bases, with 16 bases spanning the gap. The CDR3 runs to 16 residues. The CDR3 sequence: CASSPPGTPAGNEQFF. CDR3 coding DNA: TGTGCCAGCTCACCACCCGGGACTCCCGCCGGTAATGAGCAGTTCTTC.

The chain uses TRBV7-9 and TRBJ1-4, with unresolved D. CDR3 length: 14 residues. V was clipped by 5 bases and J by 7 bases, with 14 bases between them. Germline loops: CDR1 SEHNR, CDR2 FQNEAQ (reference sequence). CDR3 coding DNA: TGTGCCAGCAGCCAAGCGGGGTCGGTTGAAAAACTGTTTTTT. Protein product: CASSQAGSVEKLFF. The whole variable domain, filled in from reference TRBV7-9 and TRBJ1-4, reads DTGVSQNPRHKITKRGQNVTFRCDPISEHNRLYWYRQTLGQGPEFLTYFQNEAQLEKSRLLSDRFSAERPKGSFSTLEIQRTEQGDSAMYLCASSQAGSVEKLFFGSGTQLSVL.

This chain joins TRBV3-1 and TRBJ2-7; TRBD2 matches at 11 bases. CDR3 size: 17 residues. In germline, CDR1 is LGHDT, CDR2 YNNKEL (reference sequence). With 0 bases clipped from V and 5 bases from J, the junction kept 9 bases outside the gene matches. The CDR3 sequence is CASSQDLALAGVHEQYF. CDR3 coding DNA: TGTGCCAGCAGCCAAGATCTAGCACTAGCGGGGGTGCACGAGCAGTACTTC.

The rearrangement links TRBV20-1 to TRBJ1-4; TRBD1 aligns across 9 bases. V shed 3 bases, J shed 6 bases, and the junction held 8 bases outside the gene matches. Germline V gene sequence: CDR1 DFQATT, CDR2 SNEGSKA (reference sequence). This CDR3 contains 15 residues. The CDR3 sequence is CSASATGGLDEKLFF. For the CDR3, the DNA is TGCAGTGCTAGCGCAACAGGGGGCTTGGATGAAAAACTGTTTTTT.

The table lists this clonotype with a count of one. The chain uses TRBV6-5 and TRBJ2-7; 8 bases align to TRBD1. The germline V gene has CDR1 MNHEY and CDR2 SVGAGI. This CDR3 spans 17 amino acids. V trimming: 3 bases; J trimming: 2 bases; junction bases outside the gene matches: 12. This CDR3 is CASSYYQTGDKPYEQYF. DNA of the CDR3: TGTGCCAGCAGTTATTACCAGACAGGGGACAAACCCTACGAGCAGTACTTC.

The chain is built from TRBV4-1 and TRBJ2-1; D perhaps matches TRBD2 (6 bases). V lost 3 bases to trimming and J lost 5 bases, with 20 bases between them. Per germline, CDR1 MGHRA and CDR2 YSYEKL. The CDR3 totals 17 residues. The CDR3 DNA is TGCGCCAGCAGCCAGGTGGGGGGAAAGTGGGCGAACAATGAGCAGTTCTTC. Its translation is CASSQVGGKWANNEQFF.

The chain joins TRBV20-1 to TRBJ2-3; no firm D call. Germline CDR1 and CDR2: DFQATT and SNEGSKA (reference sequence). The CDR3 runs 14 residues. Trimming left V 3 bases short and J 2 bases short, with 12 bases between. CDR3 in DNA: TGCAGTGCTAGTTTGTCTGAATTCACAGATACGCAGTATTTT. Translation gives CSASLSEFTDTQYF.

The V and J genes are TRBV18 and TRBJ1-2; 9 nucleotides align to TRBD1. This CDR3 region has 13 residues. The germline gives CDR1 KGHSH, CDR2 LQKENI. V gave up 9 bases and J gave up 8 bases; unmatched junction bases: 10. This CDR3 reads CASTRDRVSGYTF. As DNA, the CDR3 is TGTGCCAGTACCCGGGACAGGGTGAGCGGCTACACCTTC.

The J gene is TRBJ2-1, the V gene TRBV7-8; no clear D. Trimming took 1 base from V and 4 from J, leaving 11 bases between them. The CDR3 consists of 15 residues. Looked up from germline, CDR1 is SGHVS and CDR2 is FQNEAQ. The DNA of the CDR3 is TGTGCCAGCAGCTTAGAGATCGGAAATTACAATGAGCAGTTCTTC. Its protein is CASSLEIGNYNEQFF. Filled out from reference TRBV7-8 and TRBJ2-1, the complete variable domain reads GAGVSQSPRYKVAKRGQDVALRCDPISGHVSLFWYQQALGQGPEFLTYFQNEAQLDKSGLPSDRFFAERPEGSVSTLKIQRTQQEDSAVYLCASSLEIGNYNEQFFGPGTRLTVL.

The chain uses TRBV29-1 and TRBJ1-2; 9 bases agree with TRBD1. The CDR3 covers 15 residues. CDR1 is SQVTM, CDR2 ANQGSEA, per germline. After removal of 3 bases from V and 1 base from J, the junction contained 6 bases not matched to a gene. CDR3 in amino acids: CSVDEQGAVNYGYTF. The DNA for the CDR3 is TGCAGCGTTGACGAACAGGGGGCGGTTAACTATGGCTACACCTTC. Full variable domain (remainder filled in from reference TRBV29-1 and TRBJ1-2): SAVISQKPSRDICQRGTSLTIQCQVDSQVTMMFWYRQQPGQSLTLIATANQGSEATYESGFVIDKFPISRPNLTFSTLTVSNMSPEDSSIYLCSVDEQGAVNYGYTFGSGTRLTVV.

The chain is built from TRBV29-1 and TRBJ2-2, with unresolved D. This CDR3 spans 12 amino acids. Germline V gives CDR1 SQVTM, CDR2 ANQGSEA. Deletions cut 4 bases from V and 1 base from J, with 4 bases between. CDR3 DNA: TGCAGCGTTGTTGGGAACACCGGGGAGCTGTTTTTT. This encodes CSVVGNTGELFF.

This clonotype was seen a single time. The chain links TRBV20-1 to TRBJ1-1; D not certain. The V gene's germline CDR1 is DFQATT and CDR2 SNEGSKA (reference sequence). The CDR3 spans 8 residues. CDR3 sequence (DNA): TGCAGCGGGCTCGGAGCTTTCTTT. Its protein is CSGLGAFF.

The V gene is TRBV3-1, the J gene TRBJ1-1; the D is unclear. This CDR3 is built from 15 residues. Germline V gene sequence: CDR1 LGHDT, CDR2 YNNKEL (reference sequence). V lost 1 base, J lost 3 bases, and 12 bases lay in between. DNA of the CDR3: TGTGCCAGCAGCCAAGCCGGGTATAGGGACACTGAAGCTTTCTTT. It translates to CASSQAGYRDTEAFF.

The V call is TRBV5-1, the J call TRBJ2-7; 7 bases fit TRBD1. Germline CDR1 SGHRS, CDR2 YFSETQ. This CDR3 has 14 residues. The J segment lost 3 bases and the V segment lost 4 bases, leaving 7 bases of the junction unmatched. The CDR3 DNA follows: TGCGCCAGCAGCAGACAGGGAGTCAACTACGAGCAGTACTTC. It codes for CASSRQGVNYEQYF. The complete variable domain, with remaining parts taken from reference TRBV5-1 and TRBJ2-7, reads KAGVTQTPRYLIKTRGQQVTLSCSPISGHRSVSWYQQTPGQGLQFLFEYFSETQRNKGNFPGRFSGRQFSNSRSEMNVSTLELGDSALYLCASSRQGVNYEQYFGPGTRLTVT.